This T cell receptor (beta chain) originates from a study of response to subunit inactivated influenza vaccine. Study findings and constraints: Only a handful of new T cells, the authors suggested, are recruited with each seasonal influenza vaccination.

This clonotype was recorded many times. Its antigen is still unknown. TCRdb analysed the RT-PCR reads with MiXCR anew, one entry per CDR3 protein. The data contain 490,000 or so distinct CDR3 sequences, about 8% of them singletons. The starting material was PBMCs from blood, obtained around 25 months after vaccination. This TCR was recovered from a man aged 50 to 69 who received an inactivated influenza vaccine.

Written as DNA, the CDR3 is TGTGCCACCAGCAGAGATCCTGGCGGTACGAGAAACATTCAGTACTTC. Translated: CATSRDPGGTRNIQYF. The chain employs TRBV15 and TRBJ2-4; no definite D call. Germline-derived CDR1 and CDR2 are LNHNV and YYDKDF (reference sequence). The CDR3 consists of 16 residues. Trimming stripped 0 bases from V and 6 bases from J, with 15 bases between.